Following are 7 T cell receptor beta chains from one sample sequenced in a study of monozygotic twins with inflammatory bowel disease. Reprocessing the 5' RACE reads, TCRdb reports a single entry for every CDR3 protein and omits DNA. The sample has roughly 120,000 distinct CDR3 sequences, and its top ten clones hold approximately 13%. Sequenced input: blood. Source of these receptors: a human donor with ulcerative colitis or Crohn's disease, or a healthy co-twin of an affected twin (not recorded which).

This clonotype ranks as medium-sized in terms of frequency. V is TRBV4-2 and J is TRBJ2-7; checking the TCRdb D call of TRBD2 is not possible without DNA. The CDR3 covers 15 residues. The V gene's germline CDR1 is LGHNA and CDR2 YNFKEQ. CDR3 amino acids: CASSQVQGLSYEQYF.

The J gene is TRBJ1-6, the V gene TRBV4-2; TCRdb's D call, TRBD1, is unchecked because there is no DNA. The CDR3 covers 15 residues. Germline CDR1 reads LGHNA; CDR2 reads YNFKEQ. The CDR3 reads CASSHYRDGNSPLHF.

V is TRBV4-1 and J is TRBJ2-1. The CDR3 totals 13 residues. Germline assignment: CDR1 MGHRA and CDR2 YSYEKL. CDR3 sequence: CASLGSLYNEQFF.

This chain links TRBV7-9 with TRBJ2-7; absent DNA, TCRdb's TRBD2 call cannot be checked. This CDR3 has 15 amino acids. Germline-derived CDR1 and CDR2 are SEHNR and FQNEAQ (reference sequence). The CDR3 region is CASSFIAGVHYEQYF.

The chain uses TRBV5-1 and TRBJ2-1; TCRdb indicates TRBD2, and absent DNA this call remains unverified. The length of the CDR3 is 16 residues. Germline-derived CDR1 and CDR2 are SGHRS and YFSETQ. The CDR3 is CASSLGLREAYNEQFF.

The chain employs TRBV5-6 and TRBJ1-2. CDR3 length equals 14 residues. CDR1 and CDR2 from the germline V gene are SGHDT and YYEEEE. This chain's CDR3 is CASSLDGVYYGYTF.

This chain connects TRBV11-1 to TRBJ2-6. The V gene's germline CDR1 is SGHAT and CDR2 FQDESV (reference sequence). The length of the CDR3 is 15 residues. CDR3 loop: CASSFVGTGANVLTF.